This paragraph reports one TCR beta chain. The germline V gene encodes CDR1 SGHRS and CDR2 YFSETQ. V was pared by 2 bases and J by 2 bases, with 6 bases of the junction left unmatched. CDR3 length equals 16 residues. Study processing details: By means of reference gene primer amplification, nucleated cell counts were estimated. Using immunoSEQ multiplex PCR, the repertoire was profiled, and TCRdb retains in-frame clones only, with some absent. V and J calls and clone size follow that table, whereas D and trimming were derived from the DNA. Of just under 250,000 clones listed, around 86% were seen once; the top ten hold just over 3%. The data derive from a study of blood T cell repertoires in COVID-19. Study at large: COVID-19 samples collected from the United States, Italy and Spain covered acute and convalescent phases. Sample material is recorded as cDNA or gDNA derived from T cells, B-cell-depleted T cells, or PBMCs.

The genes are TRBV5-1 and TRBJ1-3; TRBD1 agrees at 8 bases. The clonotype comes from a woman aged 25 to 39 who had recovered from COVID-19. The sequenced sample consisted of peripheral blood. The CDR3 region is CASSLGQGAAGNTIYF. The CDR3 nucleotides read TGCGCCAGCAGCTTAGGACAGGGTGCGGCTGGAAACACCATATATTTT.